A single sample gave rise to the 10 T cell receptor beta chains below, sequenced in a study of blood T cell repertoires in COVID-19. This table comes from immunoSEQ multiplex PCR, and its TCRdb copy is limited to in-frame clones, with some not included. The table has more than 100,000 clones, about 82% seen once; the top ten hold more than 15%. Sequencing used peripheral blood. The receptors originated from a man aged 55 to 70 with active or convalescent COVID-19.

With regard to this clone: A much larger clone is a single base away; this may be a read error. J is TRBJ2-7 and V is TRBV5-5, with 8 bases matching TRBD2. The CDR3 contains 13 residues. Per the germline V gene, CDR1 is SGHKS and CDR2 is YYEKEE (reference sequence). The trim removed 4 bases at V and 2 bases at J, leaving 2 bases unmatched. CDR3 region: CASSPGRAYEQYF. The DNA of the CDR3 is TGTGCCAGCAGCCCCGGGAGGGCCTACGAGCAGTACTTC.

This chain links TRBV5-4 with TRBJ1-4, with D unclear. V lost 0 bases, J lost 5 bases, and 8 bases lay in between. Germline loops: CDR1 SGHNT, CDR2 YYREEE (reference sequence). The CDR3 runs 14 residues. Written as DNA, the CDR3 is TGTGCCAGCAGCTTGGGGTGGAGCAATGAAAAACTGTTTTTT. Its protein product is CASSLGWSNEKLFF.

This chain uses TRBV7-3 with TRBJ2-3; 8 nucleotides match TRBD2. The V gene's germline CDR1 is SGHTA and CDR2 FQGTGA. The CDR3 spans 13 residues. Unmatched junction bases numbered 3, after V lost 5 bases and J lost 5 bases. CDR3 DNA: TGTGCCAGCAGCCTGGGACTAGGAGATACGCAGTATTTT. Protein sequence: CASSLGLGDTQYF.

The genes are TRBV25-1 and TRBJ2-6; D gene uncertain. This CDR3 has 17 amino acids. V was shortened by 4 bases and J by 0 bases, with 13 bases between the two germline ends. Looked up from germline, CDR1 is MGHDK and CDR2 is SYGVNS. CDR3 sequence: CASSAQTVVSGANVLTF. CDR3 nucleotides: TGTGCCAGCAGTGCCCAAACAGTCGTCTCTGGGGCCAACGTCCTGACTTTC.

This chain uses TRBV7-8 with TRBJ1-5, with D unresolved. CDR1 and CDR2 (germline): SGHVS, FQNEAQ. Deletions cut 4 bases from V and 12 bases from J, with 19 bases between. This CDR3 is 14 amino acids long. The CDR3 DNA reads TGTGCCAGCAGCTCGGGGAGATCGGGGTGGGTCCAGCATTTT. Translating it yields CASSSGRSGWVQHF.

This sequence joins TRBV7-3 and TRBJ2-1; TRBD1 is a possible D gene (5 bases). Germline-derived CDR1 and CDR2 are SGHTA and FQGTGA. Trimming pared 2 bases from V and 3 bases from J, leaving 11 bases between. CDR3 length: 15 residues. DNA of the CDR3: TGTGCCAGCAGCTTAGCATCGCAGGGCTACAATGAGCAGTTCTTC. This encodes CASSLASQGYNEQFF.

The chain joins TRBV7-9 to TRBJ1-1; D is ambiguous. This CDR3 is built from 14 residues. Germline CDR1 SEHNR, CDR2 FQNEAQ (reference sequence). Trimming stripped 3 bases from V and 1 base from J, with 9 bases between. CDR3 residues: CASSLGSPNTEAFF. CDR3 nucleotides: TGTGCCAGCAGCTTGGGCAGCCCGAACACTGAAGCTTTCTTT.

The chain couples TRBV6-1 to TRBJ2-7; 9 nucleotides line up with TRBD1. The CDR3 runs to 16 residues. V dropped 4 bases and J dropped 5; count of bases not matched to a gene: 12. Germline values: CDR1 MNHNS, CDR2 SASEGT. DNA of the CDR3: TGTGCCAGCAGTGGGGGACGAGGACAGGGGCCCCACGAGCAGTACTTC. It is translated as CASSGGRGQGPHEQYF.

This clone appeared a few times. The chain carries TRBV6-6 and TRBJ1-5, with D possibly TRBD1 on 6 matching bases. The V and J ends lost 7 bases and 0 bases respectively, with 10 bases between them. This CDR3 has 14 residues. Germline values: CDR1 MNHNY, CDR2 SVGAGI (reference sequence). Here the CDR3 DNA reads TGTGCCAGCAATGGGGGCAGTAGCAATCAGCCCCAGCATTTT. Amino acids: CASNGGSSNQPQHF.

The chain links TRBV3-1 (or the pseudogene TRBV3-2) to TRBJ2-5; 12 positions match TRBD2. After removal of 4 bases from V and 5 bases from J, the junction contained 8 bases not matched to a gene. The germline V gene encodes CDR1 LGHDT and CDR2 YNNKEL (reference sequence). The CDR3 loop spans 16 amino acids. The CDR3: CASSPTGLAGGETQYF. CDR3 DNA sequence: TGTGCCAGCAGCCCGACGGGGCTAGCGGGGGGGGAGACCCAGTACTTC.